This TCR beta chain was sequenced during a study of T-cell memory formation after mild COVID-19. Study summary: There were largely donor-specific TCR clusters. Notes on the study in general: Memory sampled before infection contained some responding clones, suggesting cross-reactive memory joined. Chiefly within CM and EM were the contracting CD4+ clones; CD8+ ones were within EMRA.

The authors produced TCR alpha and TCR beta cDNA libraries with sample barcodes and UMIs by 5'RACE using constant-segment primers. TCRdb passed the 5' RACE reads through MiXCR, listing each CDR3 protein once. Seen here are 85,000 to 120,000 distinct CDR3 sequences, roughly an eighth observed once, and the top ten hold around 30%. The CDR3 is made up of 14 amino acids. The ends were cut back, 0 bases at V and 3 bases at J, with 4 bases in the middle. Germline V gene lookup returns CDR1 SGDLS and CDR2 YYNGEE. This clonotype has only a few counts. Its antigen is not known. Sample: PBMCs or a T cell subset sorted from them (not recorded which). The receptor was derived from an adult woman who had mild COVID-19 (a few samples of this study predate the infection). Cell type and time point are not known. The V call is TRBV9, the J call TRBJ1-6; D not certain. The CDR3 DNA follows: TGTGCCAGCAGCGTAGGGGACTATAATTCACCCCTCCACTTT. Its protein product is CASSVGDYNSPLHF.